Detailed here is one T cell receptor beta chain. The CDR3 contains 15 residues. Trimming removed 4 bases from V and 3 bases from J, with 16 bases in between. Germline V gene sequence: CDR1 SGHTA, CDR2 FQGNSA. The sample is drawn from a study of cytomegalovirus exposure and HLA in healthy donors. About the research overall: Sequencing of 180 million or so T cells in an earlier analysis found 100 million or so unique TCR beta sequences.

The primer mix had 60 Vbeta and 13 Jbeta primers. Sequencing was performed with immunoSEQ multiplex PCR; in TCRdb, only in-frame clones are kept and a portion is missing. The table lists about 120,000 clones, around 60% of them singletons. The sequenced sample consisted of PBMCs. This receptor was obtained from a man aged 35 to 55 in good health and CMV-seropositive. The J gene is TRBJ2-7, the V gene TRBV7-2, with D tentatively TRBD2 (6 bases). Here the CDR3 DNA reads TGTGCCAGCAGCTCCGCGGGTGGGGGGATCTACGAGCAGTACTTC. It yields the protein CASSSAGGGIYEQYF. Supplemented by reference TRBV7-2 and TRBJ2-7, the full variable domain reads GAGVSQSPSNKVTEKGKDVELRCDPISGHTALYWYRQSLGQGLEFLIYFQGNSAPDKSGLPSDRFSAERTGGSVSTLTIQRTQQEDSAVYLCASSSAGGGIYEQYFGPGTRLTVT.